Below are 25 T cell receptor beta chains sequenced from a single sample in a study of identical twins. TCRdb re-derived calls from the 5' RACE reads in MiXCR, one entry per CDR3 protein. The repertoire consists of 550,000 to 700,000 distinct CDR3 sequences, with nearly 10% occurring once and the leading ten covering under 3.5%. The sample also formed part of further work on yellow fever vaccine responses in identical twins.

The sample was PBMCs. The receptors come from a woman younger than 30 in good health.

This rearrangement joins TRBV2 to TRBJ2-7; 8 nucleotides match TRBD1. The ends lost 2 bases at V and 3 bases at J; junction bases unmatched: 12. The CDR3 is 17 residues long. Germline V lookup: CDR1 SNHLY, CDR2 FYNNEI. This CDR3 reads CASSEMIGGTGFYEQYF. The DNA of the CDR3 is TGTGCCAGCAGTGAAATGATAGGCGGGACAGGCTTCTACGAGCAGTACTTC.

This clonotype has ten or more counts. J is TRBJ2-7 and V is TRBV4-2; no firm D call. The CDR3 contains 13 residues. The V and J ends lost 2 bases and 5 bases respectively, with 10 bases between them. Per the germline V gene, CDR1 is LGHNA and CDR2 is YNFKEQ. The CDR3 is CASSQSLGHEQYF. The CDR3 bases are TGTGCCAGCAGCCAATCCCTGGGCCACGAGCAGTACTTC.

V and J are TRBV6-1 and TRBJ2-1, with 7 bases lining up with TRBD2. Germline lookup yields CDR1 MNHNS and CDR2 SASEGT. J gave up 4 bases and V 2 bases, and 2 bases lay outside the gene matches. The CDR3 sequence is 14 residues long. The CDR3 coding sequence is TGTGCCAGCAGTGAAAGCGGGGCTTACAATGAGCAGTTCTTC. Residues: CASSESGAYNEQFF.

This clonotype has only a few counts. The rearrangement joins TRBV29-1 to TRBJ2-1; D might be TRBD1 (5 bases). V lost 4 bases to trimming and J lost 10 bases, with 5 bases between them. The V gene's germline CDR1 is SQVTM and CDR2 ANQGSEA. The CDR3 sequence is 9 residues long. In nucleotides, the CDR3 is TGCAGCGTTGGGGGCGAGCAGTTCTTC. Amino acids: CSVGGEQFF.

This clonotype was detected a few times. As DNA, the CDR3 is TGCAGTGTTTACCCACTAGCGGGGCCCTACGAGCAGTACTTC. Amino acid sequence: CSVYPLAGPYEQYF. The chain couples TRBV20-1 to TRBJ2-7; 10 bases are a match to TRBD2. CDR1 is DFQATT and CDR2 is SNEGSKA in the germline V gene (reference sequence). The CDR3 has 14 amino acids. Germline trimming cut 7 bases from V and 2 bases from J; bases unmatched to any gene: 8.

The rearrangement joins TRBV7-2 to TRBJ1-1; D perhaps matches TRBD1 (5 bases). The CDR3 has 14 residues. The germline V gene encodes CDR1 SGHTA and CDR2 FQGNSA. V was clipped by 0 bases and J by 3 bases, with 8 bases between them. The CDR3 region is CASSLAGVDTEAFF. CDR3 bases: TGTGCCAGCAGCTTAGCAGGGGTTGACACTGAAGCTTTCTTT.

In its sample, this clonotype was seen a few times. The rearrangement joins TRBV7-9 to TRBJ1-2; 8 positions match TRBD1. J lost 3 bases, V lost 5 bases, and 8 bases had no gene match. CDR3 length: 15 residues. Per germline, CDR1 SEHNR and CDR2 FQNEAQ (reference sequence). CDR3 amino acids: CASSPQGAFDYGYTF. Written as DNA, the CDR3 is TGTGCCAGCAGCCCTCAGGGGGCGTTTGACTATGGCTACACCTTC.

This clonotype came up a few times. This chain connects TRBV11-2 to TRBJ2-6, with TRBD1 matching over 8 bases. There are 18 residues in the CDR3. After removal of 3 bases from V and 0 bases from J, the junction contained 7 bases not matched to a gene. Germline CDR1 reads SGHAT; CDR2 reads FQNNGV. The chain's CDR3 is CASSFPPDRDSGANVLTF. CDR3 coding DNA: TGTGCCAGCAGCTTCCCACCGGACAGGGACTCTGGGGCCAACGTCCTGACTTTC.

In this sample, this clonotype turned up many times. The V and J genes are TRBV7-9 and TRBJ2-7, with TRBD2 as a possible D gene (7 bases). Trimming pared 2 bases from V and 5 bases from J, leaving 13 bases between. This CDR3 contains 14 residues. Germline-derived CDR1 and CDR2 are SEHNR and FQNEAQ (reference sequence). The DNA for the CDR3 is TGTGCCAGCAGCTTATCGGGGGGCGGCAACGAGCAGTACTTC. The encoded protein is CASSLSGGGNEQYF.

V gene TRBV5-6 combines with J gene TRBJ2-3, with D hard to call. The germline V gene has CDR1 SGHDT and CDR2 YYEEEE. The CDR3 loop spans 17 amino acids. Trimming took 0 bases from V and 0 from J, leaving 14 bases between them. The CDR3 is CASSLEGRRSSTDTQYF. CDR3 DNA: TGTGCCAGCAGCTTGGAAGGGCGGCGGAGCAGCACAGATACGCAGTATTTT.

The chain recombines TRBV6-2 or TRBV6-3 with TRBJ2-1; 13 bases match TRBD2. With V trimmed by 4 bases and J by 10 bases, 7 bases remained unmatched. The CDR3 length is 15 residues. Germline V CDR1 and CDR2: MNHEY, SVGEGT. The CDR3 DNA reads as TGTGCCAGCAGTTCACCGGGACTAGCGGGAAGGGAGCAGTTCTTC. It specifies CASSSPGLAGREQFF.

In the case of this clonotype: Compared with germline, one end of the junction differs, possibly owing to a read error. V and J are TRBV7-2 and TRBJ2-7; the D gene is possibly TRBD2 (6 bases). Germline values: CDR1 SGHTA, CDR2 FQGNSA. The CDR3 spans 15 residues. CDR3 residues: CASSPRPEGSNEQYF. The DNA of the CDR3 is TGTGCCAGCAGCCCGCGTCCGGAGGGCTCCAACGAGCAGTACTTC.

This clonotype was picked up many times. The chain uses TRBV12-3 or TRBV12-4 and TRBJ1-3; no clear D. The germline V and J ends were trimmed by 7 bases and 0 bases, with 13 bases remaining between them. This CDR3 has 15 residues. The CDR3, as DNA: TGTGCCAGCACTTCAACCGAGTACTCTGGAAACACCATATATTTT. Its translation is CASTSTEYSGNTIYF.

V is TRBV3-1 and J is TRBJ2-5; 9 bases line up with TRBD2. The CDR3 loop spans 15 amino acids. Germline values: CDR1 LGHDT, CDR2 YNNKEL (reference sequence). V was pared by 4 bases and J by 5 bases, with 8 bases of the junction left unmatched. In nucleotides, the CDR3 is TGTGCCAGCAGCCCTCTTGGGACTAGCTTTGAGACCCAGTACTTC. Amino acid sequence: CASSPLGTSFETQYF.

This clonotype was counted a few times. The genes are TRBV7-6 and TRBJ2-3; 13 bases align to TRBD2. V was pared by 5 bases and J by 5 bases, with 7 bases of the junction left unmatched. This CDR3 spans 16 amino acids. CDR1 and CDR2 from the germline V gene are SGHVS and FNYEAQ. For the CDR3, the DNA is TGTGCCAGCAGCCGAAGACTAGCGGGAGGCGAAGATACGCAGTATTTT. Its protein is CASSRRLAGGEDTQYF. The variable domain in full, with the rest retrieved from reference TRBV7-6 and TRBJ2-3, is GAGVSQSPRYKVTKRGQDVALRCDPISGHVSLYWYRQALGQGPEFLTYFNYEAQQDKSGLPNDRFSAERPEGSISTLTIQRTEQRDSAMYRCASSRRLAGGEDTQYFGPGTRLTVL.

This clonotype was counted at least ten times. This chain links TRBV7-8 with TRBJ2-7, with 7 bases identical to TRBD1. V dropped 5 bases and J dropped 0; count of bases not matched to a gene: 7. Per the germline V gene, CDR1 is SGHVS and CDR2 is FQNEAQ. This CDR3 is 15 amino acids long. CDR3 nucleotide sequence: TGTGCCAGCAGCAGGGACGGGACAGACTCCTACGAGCAGTACTTC. Amino acids: CASSRDGTDSYEQYF.

The J gene is TRBJ2-7, the V gene TRBV6-2 or TRBV6-3; D perhaps matches TRBD1 (6 bases). V shed 5 bases and J shed 0 bases, with 17 bases lying between them. The CDR3 covers 16 residues. Germline CDR1 reads MNHEY; CDR2 reads SVGEGT. The CDR3 region is CASSTHRDTISYEQYF. DNA of the CDR3: TGTGCCAGCAGTACGCACCGGGACACCATCTCCTACGAGCAGTACTTC.

This clonotype was picked up a small number of times. The chain links TRBV9 to TRBJ2-2, with D unclear. Germline V lookup: CDR1 SGDLS, CDR2 YYNGEE. Trimming took 0 bases from V and 7 from J, leaving 7 bases between them. This CDR3 contains 13 residues. The CDR3 region is CASSVEAIGELFF. CDR3 in DNA: TGTGCCAGCAGCGTAGAAGCGATCGGGGAGCTGTTTTTT.

The chain couples TRBV28 to TRBJ2-5; 13 nucleotides line up with TRBD2. The trim removed 9 bases at V and 5 bases at J, leaving 21 bases unmatched. CDR3 length equals 19 residues. Germline V gene data show CDR1 as MDHEN and CDR2 as SYDVKM. The chain's CDR3 is CASKDRGHGLAGVRETQYF. The CDR3 nucleotides are TGTGCCAGTAAGGACAGGGGGCATGGACTAGCGGGAGTGAGGGAGACCCAGTACTTC.

This clonotype was counted ten times or more. The V and J genes are TRBV6-2 or TRBV6-3 and TRBJ1-1, with D unresolved. Per germline, CDR1 MNHEY and CDR2 SVGEGT. V lost 10 bases and J 4 bases, leaving 13 bases between the germline ends. There are 12 residues in the CDR3. CDR3 loop: CATHGRGTEAFF. Written as DNA, the CDR3 is TGTGCCACCCACGGCCGGGGCACTGAAGCTTTCTTT.

The rearrangement links TRBV29-1 to TRBJ2-7; D unclear. Trimming cost V 6 bases and J 3 bases, with 12 bases left between them. In germline, CDR1 is SQVTM, CDR2 ANQGSEA. The CDR3 has 12 residues. CDR3 DNA: TGCAGCGTGCACGACGCCCTCTACGAGCAGTACTTC. This gives the protein CSVHDALYEQYF.

This clonotype was recorded many times. The chain couples TRBV27 to TRBJ2-1; 10 bases fit TRBD1. V shed 4 bases, J shed 6 bases, and the junction held 6 bases outside the gene matches. Germline CDR1 reads MNHEY; CDR2 reads SMNVEV (reference sequence). The CDR3 totals 15 residues. The CDR3 nucleotides are TGTGCCAGCAGTTGGGCGGGACAGGGGATCAATGAGCAGTTCTTC. Encoded protein: CASSWAGQGINEQFF.

This clonotype was recorded many times. The chain recombines TRBV12-3 or TRBV12-4 with TRBJ2-2, with TRBD1 identical over 11 bases. J was trimmed by 6 bases and V by 4 bases; bases with no gene match: 1. This CDR3 is built from 14 residues. The CDR3 DNA follows: TGTGCCAGCAGTTCGGGACAGGGGGCCGGGGAGCTGTTTTTT. Translated, it gives CASSSGQGAGELFF.

The chain carries TRBV3-1 and TRBJ2-1, with 9 bases matching TRBD1. V gave up 3 bases and J gave up 7 bases; unmatched junction bases: 7. This CDR3 comprises 15 residues. The V gene's germline CDR1 is LGHDT and CDR2 YNNKEL (reference sequence). Here the CDR3 DNA reads TGTGCCAGCAGCCACGGACAGGGGAGGGGGAATGAGCAGTTCTTC. It is translated as CASSHGQGRGNEQFF.

This clonotype was counted only a few times. V usage is TRBV6-6 and J usage is TRBJ2-7, with D unresolved. Germline CDR1 and CDR2: MNHNY and SVGAGI (reference sequence). This CDR3 spans 12 amino acids. V gave up 6 bases and J gave up 1 base, with 7 bases separating them. In DNA form, the CDR3 reads TGTGCCAGCAGCATAGCATCCTACGAGCAGTACTTC. Protein sequence: CASSIASYEQYF.